This entry is about one T cell receptor beta chain. This sample was taken from a study of blood T cell repertoires in COVID-19. Study overall: Some COVID-19 samples were acute and others convalescent; all came from the United States, Italy and Spain. Sources were T cells, B-cell-depleted T cells, or PBMCs; the material itself was cDNA or gDNA.

The CDR3 runs 14 residues. In the authors' methods: Nucleated cell number was recorded as an estimate derived from reference gene primer amplification. Profiling relied on immunoSEQ multiplex PCR, and the TCRdb table lists in-frame clones only, not all of them. The V and J calls and clone size come from that table; D and trimming were worked out from the DNA. The sample lists roughly 360,000 clones, about 80% occurring once. Sequencing used peripheral blood. The chain links TRBV21-1 to TRBJ2-5; the table assigns TRBD2, which was not confirmed against the DNA. TRBV21-1 is reported as a pseudogene. This clonotype was obtained from a human donor with acute or convalescent COVID-19. The donor label of this sample is uncertain. The CDR3 region is CASSTGTSWETQYF. The DNA of the CDR3 is TGTGCCAGCAGCACCGGGACTAGCTGGGAGACCCAGTACTTC.